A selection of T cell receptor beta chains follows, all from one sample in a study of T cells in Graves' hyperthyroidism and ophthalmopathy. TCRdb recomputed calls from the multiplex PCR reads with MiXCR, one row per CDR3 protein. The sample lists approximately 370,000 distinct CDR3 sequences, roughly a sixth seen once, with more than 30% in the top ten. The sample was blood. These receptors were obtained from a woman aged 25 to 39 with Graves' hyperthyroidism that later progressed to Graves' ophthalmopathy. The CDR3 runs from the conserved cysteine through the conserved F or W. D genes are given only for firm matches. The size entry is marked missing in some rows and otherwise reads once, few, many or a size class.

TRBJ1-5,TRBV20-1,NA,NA,TGCAGTGCTAGAGATGCGGGCTCCATCTCTAGCAATCAGCCCCAGCATTTT,CSARDAGSISSNQPQHF
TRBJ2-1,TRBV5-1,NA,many,TGCGCCAGCAGCTGTAACCGGGACACACACTACAATGAGCAGTTCTTC,CASSCNRDTHYNEQFF
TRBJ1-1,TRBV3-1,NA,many,TGTGCCAGCAGCCAAGGGAACCTCCTGCGGAATGCTTTCTTT,CASSQGNLLRNAFF
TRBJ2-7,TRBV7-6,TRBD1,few,TGTGCCAGCAGCTTAGGGTCTGGGGACAGGGCAGTCTACGAGCAGTACTTC,CASSLGSGDRAVYEQYF
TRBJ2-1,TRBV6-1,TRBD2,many,TGTGCCAGCAGTTGGGGACTAGCGGGGGGGCAGGGCAGCGGTGAGCAGTTCTTC,CASSWGLAGGQGSGEQFF
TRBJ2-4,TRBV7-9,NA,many,TGTGCCAGCAGCTTAGGGGGGAACATTCAGTACTTC,CASSLGGNIQYF
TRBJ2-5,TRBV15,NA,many,TGTGCCACCAGCAGAAATCGAGACTCGGGGGACAGAGGAGAGACCCAGTACTTC,CATSRNRDSGDRGETQYF
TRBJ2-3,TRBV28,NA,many,TGTGCCAGCCGGGCGTTTCAACCAGATACGCAGTATTTT,CASRAFQPDTQYF
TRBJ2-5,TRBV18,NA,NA,TGTGCCTTCGGGGGGCGTCAAGAGACCCAGTACTTC,CAFGGRQETQYF
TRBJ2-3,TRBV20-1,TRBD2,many,TGCAGTGCTAGACTCTCTAGCGGGACAGATACGCAGTATTTT,CSARLSSGTDTQYF
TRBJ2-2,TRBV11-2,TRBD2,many,TGTGCCAGCAGCTTAAGGACTAGCGGGAGAGGGTTCCCCGGGGAGCTGTTTTTT,CASSLRTSGRGFPGELFF
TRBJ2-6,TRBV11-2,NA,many,TGTGCCAGCAGCCGCGACCTCCTGTCTGGGGCCAACGTCCTGACTTTC,CASSRDLLSGANVLTF
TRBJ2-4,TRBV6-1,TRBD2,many,TGTGCCAGCAGTGAAGCGCTGGGGGGGGAGTTAGCCAAAAACATTCAGTACTTC,CASSEALGGELAKNIQYF
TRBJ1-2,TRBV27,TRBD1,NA,TGTGCCAGCAGTTTAGGGGGACAGGGGACCTATGGCTACACCTTC,CASSLGGQGTYGYTF
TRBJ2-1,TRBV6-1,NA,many,TGTGCCAGCAGTGAAGTAGCCGGTAGCTCCTACAATGAGCAGTTCTTC,CASSEVAGSSYNEQFF
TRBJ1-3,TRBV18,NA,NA,TGTGCCAGCTCAGCTGGACAGCAGAGCTCTGGAAACACCATATATTTT,CASSAGQQSSGNTIYF
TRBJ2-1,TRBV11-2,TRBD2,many,TGTGCCAGCAGCTCCGGACTAGCGGGAGTTAATGAGCAGTTCTTC,CASSSGLAGVNEQFF
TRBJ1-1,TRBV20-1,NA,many,TGCAGTGCTCGTCACCTCTTGGACACTGAAGCTTTCTTT,CSARHLLDTEAFF
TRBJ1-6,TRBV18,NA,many,TGTGCCAGCTCACCACCGGGGGTAAAGGATTCACCCCTCCACTTT,CASSPPGVKDSPLHF
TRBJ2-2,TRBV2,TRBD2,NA,TGTGCCAGCAGGCCGGGACTAGCGGTGAACACCGGGGAGCTGTTTTTT,CASRPGLAVNTGELFF
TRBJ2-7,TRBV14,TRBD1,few,TGTGCCAGCAGCCCACACAGGGGATTTTACGAGCAGTACTTC,CASSPHRGFYEQYF
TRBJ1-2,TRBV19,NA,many,TGTGCCAGTAGTTGGGGGCCTGGCTACACCTTC,CASSWGPGYTF
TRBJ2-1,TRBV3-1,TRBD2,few,TGTGCCAGCAGCCTGCAAATCGGACTAGCGGGCCATGAGCAGTTCTTC,CASSLQIGLAGHEQFF
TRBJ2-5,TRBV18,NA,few,TGTGCCAGCTCACCACCTTTACAGGATACGGAGACCCAGTACTTC,CASSPPLQDTETQYF
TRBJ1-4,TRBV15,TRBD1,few,TGTGCCACCAGCAGAGATGAGGGGGCGGCTAATGAAAAACTGTTTTTT,CATSRDEGAANEKLFF
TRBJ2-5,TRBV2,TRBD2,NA,TGTGCCACCGGGAGGGTGGGCGCACAAGAGACCCAGTACTTC,CATGRVGAQETQYF
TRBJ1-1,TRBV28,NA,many,TGTGCCAGCAGTTTTCGGGGGCTAGGCACTGAAGCTTTCTTT,CASSFRGLGTEAFF
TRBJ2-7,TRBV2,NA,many,TGTGCCAGCAGTGTGGGCCGAGGCTACGAGCAGTACTTC,CASSVGRGYEQYF
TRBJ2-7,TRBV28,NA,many,TGTGCCAGCAGTTTATTGGTCAGAAGGGACGAGCAGTACTTC,CASSLLVRRDEQYF
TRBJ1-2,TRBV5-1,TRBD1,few,TGCGCCAGCAGCCCGGCCCCGGCAGGGGGAGTATATGGCTACACCTTC,CASSPAPAGGVYGYTF
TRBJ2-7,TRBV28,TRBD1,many,TGTGCCAGCAGTTCGACAGGGGCCGAGCAGTACTTC,CASSSTGAEQYF
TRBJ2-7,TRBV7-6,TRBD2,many,TGTGCCAGCAGCTCGTCTAGCGGGCCCTCCTACGAGCAGTACTTC,CASSSSSGPSYEQYF
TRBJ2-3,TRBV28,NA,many,TGTGCCAGCAGTTTACGAGGGGAGAGGGCAGATACGCAGTATTTT,CASSLRGERADTQYF
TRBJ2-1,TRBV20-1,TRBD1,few,TGCAGTGCTATTTGGGACAGGGAATACAATGAGCAGTTCTTC,CSAIWDREYNEQFF
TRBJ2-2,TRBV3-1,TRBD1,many,TGTGCCAGCAGCCAGCGGCGGGACAGGTCCGGGGTTCCCGGGGAGCTGTTTTTT,CASSQRRDRSGVPGELFF
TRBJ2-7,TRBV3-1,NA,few,TGTGCCAGCAGCCAGTGGAACGAGCAGTACTTC,CASSQWNEQYF
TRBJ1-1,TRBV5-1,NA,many,TGCGCCAGCAGCCACGATCAGAGGACTGCGAACACTGAAGCTTTCTTT,CASSHDQRTANTEAFF
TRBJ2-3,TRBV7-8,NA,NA,TGTGCCAGCAGCCCTCGCCTAGGACAAGATACGCAGTATTTT,CASSPRLGQDTQYF
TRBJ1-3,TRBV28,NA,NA,TGTGCCAGCAGGCAAATGGGAACTGGAAACACCATATATTTT,CASRQMGTGNTIYF
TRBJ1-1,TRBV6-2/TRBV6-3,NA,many,TGTGCCAGCAGTTACCAAGTATCAGGGGAGGACACTGAAGCTTTCTTT,CASSYQVSGEDTEAFF
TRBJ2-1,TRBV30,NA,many,TGTGCCTGGAGTGGGACAGTAACCTACAATGAGCAGTTCTTC,CAWSGTVTYNEQFF
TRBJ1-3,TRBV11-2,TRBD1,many,TGTGCCAGCAGCTCAGGGGGCAGACTAAGCTCTGGAAACACCATATATTTT,CASSSGGRLSSGNTIYF
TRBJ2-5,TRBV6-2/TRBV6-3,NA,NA,TGTGCCAGCAGTTACGGAGGACAGAACCAAGAGACCCAGTACTTC,CASSYGGQNQETQYF
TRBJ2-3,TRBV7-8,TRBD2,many,TGTGCCAGCAGCTCGACTAGCGGGGGTCGGGTTAGCACAGATACGCAGTATTTT,CASSSTSGGRVSTDTQYF
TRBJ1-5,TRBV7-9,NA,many,TGTGCCAGCAGCCTGGTCGGCCAGCCCCAGCATTTT,CASSLVGQPQHF
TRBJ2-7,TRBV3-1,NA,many,TGTGCCAGCAGCCAAGCGTACACCAACTACGAGCAGTACTTC,CASSQAYTNYEQYF
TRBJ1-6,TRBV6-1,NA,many,TGTGCCAGCAGTGAAATATACAGTCTCAATTCACCCCTCCACTTT,CASSEIYSLNSPLHF
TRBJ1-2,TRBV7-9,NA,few,TGTGCCAGCAGTGAGGACGCAGGGGAGGTCTATGGCTACACCTTC,CASSEDAGEVYGYTF
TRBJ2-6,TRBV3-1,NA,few,TGTGCCAGCTCAAACGGTCCTGGGGCCAACGTCCTGACTTTC,CASSNGPGANVLTF
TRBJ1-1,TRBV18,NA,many,TGTGCCAGCTCACCCAACCAGGTGAACACTGAAGCTTTCTTT,CASSPNQVNTEAFF
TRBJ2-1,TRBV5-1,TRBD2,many,TGCGCCAGCAGCTTGGCCATGGGAGGGAATGAGCAGTTCTTC,CASSLAMGGNEQFF
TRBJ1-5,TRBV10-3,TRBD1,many,TGTGCCATGTGGACAGGAAAAAGCAATCAGCCCCAGCATTTT,CAMWTGKSNQPQHF
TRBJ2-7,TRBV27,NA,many,TGTGCCTCCGCCACCGGGCCAGGAACCTACGAGCAGTACTTC,CASATGPGTYEQYF
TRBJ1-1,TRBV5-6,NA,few,TGTGCCAGCAGCCTTGGGGGCGCGGGTGAAGCTTTCTTT,CASSLGGAGEAFF
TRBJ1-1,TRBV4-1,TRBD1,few,TGCGCCAGCAGCCAAGAAAAGGGGCAGGGGGGCGCTGAAGCTTTCTTT,CASSQEKGQGGAEAFF
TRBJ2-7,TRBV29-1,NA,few,TGCAGCGTTGTATATCAGAACTCCTACGAGCAGTACTTC,CSVVYQNSYEQYF